A selection of T cell receptor beta chains follows, all from one sample in a study of cytomegalovirus exposure and HLA in healthy donors. The repertoire was sequenced with immunoSEQ multiplex PCR; TCRdb's copy has only in-frame clones and lacks some. The sample holds 100,000 to 150,000 clones, 95% to 96% seen once. The sequenced sample consisted of PBMCs. The receptors shown here come from a man between 18 and 29 years old in good health and CMV-seronegative. CDR3s leave out the opening cysteine and the closing phenylalanine or tryptophan.

CDR3 length	V gene	J gene	CDR3 protein
14	TRBV7-7	TRBJ2-2	ASSLGLAVNTGELF
10	TRBV7-9	TRBJ1-4	ASSLGDKGAY
14	TRBV7-2	TRBJ2-1	ASSLGQGRPYNEQF
12	TRBV5-8	TRBJ1-2	ASSLWGGGYGYT
14	TRBV4-3	TRBJ2-1	ASSQEMRGSYNEQF
13	TRBV18	TRBJ2-5	ASSPTRGQMETQY
13	TRBV10-3	TRBJ2-6	AISDGGAGANVLT
14	TRBV21-1	TRBJ2-7	ASRPGSRSVIVEQY
14	TRBV5-1	TRBJ2-2	ASSFQTPTSTGELF
10	TRBV6-5	TRBJ1-1	ASSYGSSQAF
13	TRBV7-2	TRBJ2-2	ASSFEGGGPGELF
11	TRBV4-3	TRBJ1-2	ASSQDAVYGYT
15	TRBV11-2	TRBJ2-5	ASSLVPSAGERETQY
11	TRBV28	TRBJ2-7	AYRDSYSYEQY
18	TRBV28	TRBJ2-5	ASSSYMGGTSGRFGETQY
9	TRBV27	TRBJ2-1	ASSLNNEQF
9	TRBV6-6	TRBJ2-7	ASSYRDEQY
11	TRBV12-5	TRBJ2-7	ASGFDAGQEQY
11	TRBV6-1	TRBJ1-1	ASSEGVNTEAF
12	TRBV2	TRBJ1-5	ASSEGYQNQPQH
12	TRBV28	TRBJ2-7	ASSLSRGGYEQY
14	TRBV5-1	TRBJ2-3	ASSLTGVSSTDTQY
13	TRBV7-9	TRBJ2-5	ASSLYRVEEETQY
12	TRBV6-1	TRBJ2-3	ASGGDRIVVTQY
14	TRBV6-5	TRBJ2-7	ASSYGRDRDSYEQY
11	TRBV19	TRBJ2-1	ASSTQGKNEQF
14	TRBV29-1	TRBJ1-1	SVEGGFSDRDGVAF
15	TRBV4-1	TRBJ2-5	ASSQDGGLAGQETQY
12	TRBV4-2	TRBJ1-2	ASSRDRTIYGYT
11	TRBV6-5	TRBJ1-5	ASRATDNQPQH
13	TRBV19	TRBJ1-3	ASSLTGAPGNTIY
13	TRBV7-2	TRBJ2-7	ASSPTVNNPYEQY
14	TRBV5-1	TRBJ2-3	ASSLAGGTSSDTQY
11	TRBV25-1	TRBJ1-1	ASSVGANTEAF
13	TRBV6-1	TRBJ2-7	ASRINRGDLYEQY
13	TRBV19	TRBJ2-1	ASSASGRGINEQF
13	TRBV27	TRBJ1-1	ASSSKAGVGTEAF
12	TRBV27	TRBJ2-7	ASSFLAGGGEQY
11	TRBV5-6	TRBJ1-1	ASSSQGFTEAF
13	TRBV5-6	TRBJ1-1	ASSLGAGWNTEAF
15	TRBV27	TRBJ2-1	ASSSRTWREGYNEQF
13	TRBV7-2	TRBJ2-3	ASSPTSGRTDTQY
14	TRBV7-2	TRBJ2-2	ASSPHADRGSGELF
17	TRBV11-2	TRBJ1-1	ASSLDKGQWTKANTEAF
13	TRBV27	TRBJ2-1	ASSLAAGIDNEQF
11	TRBV28	TRBJ1-2	ASSFNGLYGYT